This TCR beta chain was sequenced during a study of T cell responses to AZD1222 COVID-19 vaccine. General study results and limits: Nearly half of spike-specific TCRs reportedly go after variant regions that carry no mutations.

The germline gives CDR1 GTSNPN, CDR2 SVGIG (reference sequence). This CDR3 is built from 14 residues. V dropped 3 bases and J dropped 6; count of bases not matched to a gene: 8. A remark on this clone: Its antigen is not known.

Some clones are missing from TCRdb's copy, which holds only in-frame ones; the method was immunoSEQ multiplex PCR. The sample shows about 160,000 clones, about nine tenths of them seen only once. The specimen was peripheral blood, collected on day 0 of AZD1222 vaccination. The chain joins TRBV30 to TRBJ2-7, with 10 bases matching TRBD2. This TCR was recovered from an adult in good health. This chain's CDR3 is CAWSGSGRVSEQYF. The CDR3 DNA follows: TGTGCCTGGAGCGGAAGCGGGAGGGTTAGCGAGCAGTACTTC.